Listed here is a single T cell receptor beta chain. Sequencing was at survey level. Authors' analysis steps: Putative leukemic clones, around 64 in all, each exceeded 5% of the repertoire. Produced via immunoSEQ multiplex PCR; TCRdb's table is partial and in-frame only. V and J calls and clone size are as listed in that table; D and trimming were resolved from the DNA. In all, the sample yields roughly 90 clones. The CDR3 covers 12 residues. The V and J ends lost 0 bases and 6 bases respectively, with 4 bases between them. CDR1 and CDR2 (germline): SGHAT, FQNNGV. Either unselected PBMC or bead-purified CD4+, CD4+CD8+, CD57+ or CD56+ cells were sequenced. The sample belongs to a study of STAT5B mutations in CD4+ large granular lymphocyte leukemia.

Sequencing was done on a sample of PBMCs. The receptor's source is an elderly man with CD4+ T-cell large granular lymphocyte leukemia. The chain carries TRBV11-2 and TRBJ2-3; D remains unclear. The CDR3 here is CASSLDGDTQYF. The CDR3 nucleotides are TGTGCCAGCAGCTTAGACGGTGATACGCAGTATTTT.